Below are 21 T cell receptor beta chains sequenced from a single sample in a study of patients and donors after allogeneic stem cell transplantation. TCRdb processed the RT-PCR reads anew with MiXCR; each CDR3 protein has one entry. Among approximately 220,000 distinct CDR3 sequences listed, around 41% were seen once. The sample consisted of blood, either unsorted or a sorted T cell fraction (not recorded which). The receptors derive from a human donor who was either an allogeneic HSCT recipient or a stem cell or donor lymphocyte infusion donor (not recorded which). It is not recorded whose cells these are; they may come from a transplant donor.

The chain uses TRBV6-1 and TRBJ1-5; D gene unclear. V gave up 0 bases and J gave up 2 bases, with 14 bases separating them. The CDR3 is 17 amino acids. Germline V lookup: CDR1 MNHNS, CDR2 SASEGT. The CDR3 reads CASSEAPGGGRNQPQHF. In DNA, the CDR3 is TGTGCCAGCAGTGAAGCCCCTGGAGGTGGGCGCAATCAGCCCCAGCATTTT.

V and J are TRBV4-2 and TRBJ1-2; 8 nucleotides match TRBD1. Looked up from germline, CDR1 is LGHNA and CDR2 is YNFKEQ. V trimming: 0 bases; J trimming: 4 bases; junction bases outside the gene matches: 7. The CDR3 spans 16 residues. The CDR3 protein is CASSQDKGTGLYGYTF. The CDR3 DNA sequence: TGTGCCAGCAGCCAAGATAAAGGGACAGGCCTCTATGGCTACACCTTC.

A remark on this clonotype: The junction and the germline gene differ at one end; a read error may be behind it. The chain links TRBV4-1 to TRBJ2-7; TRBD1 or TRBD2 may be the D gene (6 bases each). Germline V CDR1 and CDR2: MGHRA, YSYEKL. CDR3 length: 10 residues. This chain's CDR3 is CASSHPGGVF. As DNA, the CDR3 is TGCGCCAGCAGCCATCCCGGGGGCGTCTTC.

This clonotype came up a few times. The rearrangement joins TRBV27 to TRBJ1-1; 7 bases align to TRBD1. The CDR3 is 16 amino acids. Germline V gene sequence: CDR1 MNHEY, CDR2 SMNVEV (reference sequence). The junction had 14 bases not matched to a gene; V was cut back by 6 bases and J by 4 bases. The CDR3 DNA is TGTGCCAGCAGGCCTCTATCTACAGGGGAAGCCACTGAAGCTTTCTTT. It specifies CASRPLSTGEATEAFF.

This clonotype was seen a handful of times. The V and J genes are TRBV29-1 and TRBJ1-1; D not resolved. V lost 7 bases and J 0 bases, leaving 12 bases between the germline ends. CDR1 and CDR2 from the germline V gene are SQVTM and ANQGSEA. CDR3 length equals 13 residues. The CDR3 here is CSAGPYMNTEAFF. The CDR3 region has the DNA TGCAGCGCCGGACCCTACATGAACACTGAAGCTTTCTTT. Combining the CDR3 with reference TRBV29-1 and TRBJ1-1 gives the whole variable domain SAVISQKPSRDICQRGTSLTIQCQVDSQVTMMFWYRQQPGQSLTLIATANQGSEATYESGFVIDKFPISRPNLTFSTLTVSNMSPEDSSIYLCSAGPYMNTEAFFGQGTRLTVV.

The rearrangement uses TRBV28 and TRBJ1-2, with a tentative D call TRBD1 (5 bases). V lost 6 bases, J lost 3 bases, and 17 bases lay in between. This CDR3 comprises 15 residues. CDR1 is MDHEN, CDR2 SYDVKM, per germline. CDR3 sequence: CASSWDPRSDYGYTF. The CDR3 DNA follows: TGTGCCAGCAGCTGGGACCCAAGAAGTGACTATGGCTACACCTTC.

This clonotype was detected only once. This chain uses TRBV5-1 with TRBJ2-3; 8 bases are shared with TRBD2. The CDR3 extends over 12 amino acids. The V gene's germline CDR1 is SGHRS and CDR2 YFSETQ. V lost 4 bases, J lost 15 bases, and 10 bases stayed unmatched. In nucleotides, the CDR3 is TGCGCCAGCAGCGGGAGCGGGGGCCGTGGCTATTTT. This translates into CASSGSGGRGYF.

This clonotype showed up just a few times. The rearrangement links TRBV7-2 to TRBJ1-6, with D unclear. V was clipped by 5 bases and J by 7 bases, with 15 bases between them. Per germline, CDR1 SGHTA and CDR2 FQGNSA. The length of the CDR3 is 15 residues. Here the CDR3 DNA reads TGTGCCAGCAGCCCAGCCGGGTTCTCAAATTCACCCCTCCACTTT. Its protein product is CASSPAGFSNSPLHF. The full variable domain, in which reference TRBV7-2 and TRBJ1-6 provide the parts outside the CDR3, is GAGVSQSPSNKVTEKGKDVELRCDPISGHTALYWYRQSLGQGLEFLIYFQGNSAPDKSGLPSDRFSAERTGGSVSTLTIQRTQQEDSAVYLCASSPAGFSNSPLHFGNGTRLTVT.

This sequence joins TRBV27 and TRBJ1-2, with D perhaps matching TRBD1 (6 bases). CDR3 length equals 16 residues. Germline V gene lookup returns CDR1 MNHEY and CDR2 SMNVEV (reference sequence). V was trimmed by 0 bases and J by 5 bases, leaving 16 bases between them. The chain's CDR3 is CASSLSGAGAWYGYTF. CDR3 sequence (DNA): TGTGCCAGCAGTTTATCGGGGGCAGGAGCCTGGTATGGCTACACCTTC.

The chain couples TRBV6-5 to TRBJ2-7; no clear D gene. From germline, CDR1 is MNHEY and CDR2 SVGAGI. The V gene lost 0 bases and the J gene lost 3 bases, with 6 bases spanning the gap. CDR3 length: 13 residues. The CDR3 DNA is TGTGCCAGCAGTTACTCGGGCGACTACGAGCAGTACTTC. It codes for CASSYSGDYEQYF.

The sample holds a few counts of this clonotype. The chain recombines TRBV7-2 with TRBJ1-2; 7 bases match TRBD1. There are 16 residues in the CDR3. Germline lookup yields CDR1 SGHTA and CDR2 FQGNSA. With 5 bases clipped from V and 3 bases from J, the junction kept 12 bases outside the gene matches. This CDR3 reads CASSKGPDRVDYGYTF. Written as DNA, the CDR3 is TGTGCCAGCAGCAAGGGGCCAGACAGGGTGGACTATGGCTACACCTTC. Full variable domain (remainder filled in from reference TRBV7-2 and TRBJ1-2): GAGVSQSPSNKVTEKGKDVELRCDPISGHTALYWYRQSLGQGLEFLIYFQGNSAPDKSGLPSDRFSAERTGGSVSTLTIQRTQQEDSAVYLCASSKGPDRVDYGYTFGSGTRLTVV.

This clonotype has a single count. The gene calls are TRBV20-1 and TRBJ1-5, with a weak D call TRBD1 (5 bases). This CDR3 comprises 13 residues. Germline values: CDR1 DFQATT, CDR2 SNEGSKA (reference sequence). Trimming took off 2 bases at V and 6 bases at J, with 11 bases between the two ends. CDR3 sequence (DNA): TGCAGTGCTAGAAGGGGAATTGGTCAGCCCCAGCATTTT. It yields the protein CSARRGIGQPQHF.

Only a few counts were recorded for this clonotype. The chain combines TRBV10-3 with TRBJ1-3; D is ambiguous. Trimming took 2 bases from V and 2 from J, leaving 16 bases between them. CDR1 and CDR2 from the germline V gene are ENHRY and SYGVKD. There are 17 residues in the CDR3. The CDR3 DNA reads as TGTGCCATCAGTGAGACTACCCGGGAAGGGCCTGGAAACACCATATATTTT. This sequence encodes CAISETTREGPGNTIYF.

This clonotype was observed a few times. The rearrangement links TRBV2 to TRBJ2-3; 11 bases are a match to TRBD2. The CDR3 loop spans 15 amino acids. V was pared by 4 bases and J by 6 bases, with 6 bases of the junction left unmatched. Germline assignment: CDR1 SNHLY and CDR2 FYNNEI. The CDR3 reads CASSGSGGAGDTQYF. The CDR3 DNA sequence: TGTGCCAGCAGTGGTAGCGGGGGGGCCGGGGATACGCAGTATTTT.

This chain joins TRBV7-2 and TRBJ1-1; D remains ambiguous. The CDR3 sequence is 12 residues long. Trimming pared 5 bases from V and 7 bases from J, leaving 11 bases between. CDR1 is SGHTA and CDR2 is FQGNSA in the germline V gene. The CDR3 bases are TGTGCCAGCAGCACCCAACGAGTTGAAGCTTTCTTT. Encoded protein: CASSTQRVEAFF.

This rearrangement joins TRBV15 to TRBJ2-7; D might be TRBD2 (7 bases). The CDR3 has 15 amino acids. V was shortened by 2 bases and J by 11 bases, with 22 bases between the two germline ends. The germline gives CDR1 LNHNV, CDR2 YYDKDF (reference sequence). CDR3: CATSRRGAGLVAEYF. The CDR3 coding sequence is TGTGCCACCAGCAGACGGGGGGCCGGGTTGGTGGCGGAGTACTTC.

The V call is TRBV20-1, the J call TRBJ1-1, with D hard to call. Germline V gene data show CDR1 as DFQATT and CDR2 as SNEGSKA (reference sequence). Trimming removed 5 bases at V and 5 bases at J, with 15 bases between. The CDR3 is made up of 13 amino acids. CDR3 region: CSAPSDAATEAFF. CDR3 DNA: TGCAGTGCTCCCTCGGACGCGGCGACTGAAGCTTTCTTT.

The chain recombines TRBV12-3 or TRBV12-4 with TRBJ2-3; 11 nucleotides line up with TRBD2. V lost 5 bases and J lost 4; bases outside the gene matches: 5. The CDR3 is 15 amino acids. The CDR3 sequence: CASSILAGGPDTQYF. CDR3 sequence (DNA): TGTGCCAGCAGTATCTTAGCGGGGGGGCCAGATACGCAGTATTTT.

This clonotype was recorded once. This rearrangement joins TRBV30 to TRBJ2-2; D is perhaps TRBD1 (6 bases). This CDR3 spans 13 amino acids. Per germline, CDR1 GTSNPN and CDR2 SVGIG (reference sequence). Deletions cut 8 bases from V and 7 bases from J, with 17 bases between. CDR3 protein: CAGGPGVNGELFF. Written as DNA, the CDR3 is TGTGCCGGCGGGCCAGGGGTTAACGGGGAGCTGTTTTTT. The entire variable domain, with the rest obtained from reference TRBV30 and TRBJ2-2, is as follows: SQTIHQWPATLVQPVGSPLSLECTVEGTSNPNLYWYRQAAGRGLQLLFYSVGIGQISSEVPQNLSASRPQDRQFILSSKKLLLSDSGFYLCAGGPGVNGELFFGEGSRLTVL.

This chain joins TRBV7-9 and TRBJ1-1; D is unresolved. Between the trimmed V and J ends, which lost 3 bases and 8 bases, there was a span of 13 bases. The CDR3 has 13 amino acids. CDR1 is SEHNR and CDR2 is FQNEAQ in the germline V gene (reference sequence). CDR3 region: CASSLLATREAFF. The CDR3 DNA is TGTGCCAGCAGCTTGTTGGCCACCAGGGAAGCTTTCTTT.

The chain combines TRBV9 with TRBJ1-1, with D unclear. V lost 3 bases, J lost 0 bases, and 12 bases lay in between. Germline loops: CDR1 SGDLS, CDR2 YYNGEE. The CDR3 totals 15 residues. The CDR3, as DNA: TGTGCCAGCAGCGAAGTCGCGGATCTGAACACTGAAGCTTTCTTT. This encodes CASSEVADLNTEAFF.